This T cell receptor beta chain appears in the sequencing data of a study of T cell responses to AZD1222 COVID-19 vaccine. V was cut by 4 bases and J by 11 bases, with 18 bases left in between. Germline V gene lookup returns CDR1 SNHLY and CDR2 FYNNEI. The CDR3 is 14 residues long. Whole-study findings and limits: Increases in Spike-specific TCR breadth and depth were seen after two AZD1222 doses. Per reports, nearly half of all spike-specific TCRs target regions that are unmutated in variants. Every sample of the repertoires postdated the peak T cell response. White British people made up most donors, females outnumbered males, and clonal diversity was possibly underestimated.

As to this clone: Its target is unknown.

Assay used: immunoSEQ multiplex PCR; TCRdb lists only in-frame clones, some missing. The sample gives about 84,000 clones, approximately 83% of which show up once; 9% to 13% is in the top ten. The chain is built from TRBV2 and TRBJ2-4; D is perhaps TRBD2 (5 bases). This sequence was found in an adult who received the AZD1222 COVID-19 vaccine. The sequencing here drew on peripheral blood, taken 28 days after the second AZD1222 dose. This chain's CDR3 is CASSASRTGSVQYF. The CDR3 coding sequence is TGTGCCAGCAGTGCGAGTCGCACGGGGTCCGTTCAGTACTTC. Full variable domain (remainder filled in from reference TRBV2 and TRBJ2-4): EPEVTQTPSHQVTQMGQEVILRCVPISNHLYFYWYRQILGQKVEFLVSFYNNEISEKSEIFDDQFSVERPDGSNFTLKIRSTKLEDSAMYFCASSASRTGSVQYFGAGTRLSVL.